One and the same sample provided the 14 T cell receptor beta chains below, sequenced in a study of cytomegalovirus exposure and HLA in healthy donors. 60 Vbeta and 13 Jbeta primers were used in PCR. Profiled with immunoSEQ multiplex PCR; TCRdb holds only in-frame clones, not every one. The sample lists just under 95,000 clones, around 77% occurring once. Sequencing was done on a sample of PBMCs. The receptors were gathered from a man aged 45 to 65 in good health and CMV-seropositive.

The chain carries TRBV18 and TRBJ1-6; tentatively, D is TRBD1 (5 bases). The CDR3 covers 15 residues. Germline V gene data show CDR1 as KGHSH and CDR2 as LQKENI. V was shortened by 2 bases and J by 0 bases, with 5 bases between the two germline ends. CDR3 nucleotide sequence: TGTGCCAGCTCACCAGACAGCTCCTATAATTCACCCCTCCACTTT. It yields the protein CASSPDSSYNSPLHF.

This clone came up once. This rearrangement joins TRBV4-2 to TRBJ2-3, with 8 bases identical to TRBD1. This CDR3 contains 16 residues. After removal of 4 bases from V and 6 bases from J, the junction contained 12 bases not matched to a gene. CDR1 and CDR2 from the germline V gene are LGHNA and YNFKEQ. The CDR3 DNA is TGTGCCAGCAGCCCGAGGGTAGGTCAGGGGGCGGATACGCAGTATTTT. It yields the protein CASSPRVGQGADTQYF.

This clone was picked up one time. V and J are TRBV7-9 and TRBJ1-2, with TRBD1 matching over 8 bases. Germline trimming cut 1 base from V and 8 bases from J; bases unmatched to any gene: 9. From germline, CDR1 is SEHNR and CDR2 FQNEAQ (reference sequence). This CDR3 is built from 15 residues. The CDR3 DNA is TGTGCCAGCAGCTTAGAGGTGGACAGGGAGGGCGGCTACACCTTC. As protein: CASSLEVDREGGYTF.

The chain joins TRBV28 to TRBJ1-1; D is undetermined. V gave up 5 bases and J gave up 1 base, with 11 bases separating them. From germline, CDR1 is MDHEN and CDR2 SYDVKM. The CDR3 sequence is 14 residues long. The CDR3 sequence: CASSPPPGNTEAFF. CDR3 nucleotide sequence: TGTGCCAGCAGTCCGCCACCAGGGAACACTGAAGCTTTCTTT.

The chain combines TRBV6-6 with TRBJ2-1, with TRBD2 as a possible D gene (5 bases). The CDR3 loop spans 14 amino acids. The germline V and J ends were trimmed by 8 bases and 9 bases, with 20 bases remaining between them. Germline V lookup: CDR1 MNHNY, CDR2 SVGAGI (reference sequence). CDR3 sequence reads: CASRGEPRLGEQFF. Written as DNA, the CDR3 is TGTGCCAGCCGGGGTGAGCCCCGCTTGGGTGAGCAGTTCTTC.

This clone has a single count. This CDR3 reads CASYGLGGNTEAFF. CDR3 nucleotide sequence: TGTGCCAGCTACGGCTTGGGGGGGAACACTGAAGCTTTCTTT. This chain connects TRBV27 to TRBJ1-1; a possible D gene is TRBD1 (5 bases). V was clipped by 8 bases and J by 1 base, with 14 bases between them. The CDR3 spans 14 residues. Germline V gene data show CDR1 as MNHEY and CDR2 as SMNVEV (reference sequence).

The chain uses TRBV7-9 and TRBJ2-3; D gene unclear. The length of the CDR3 is 11 residues. V was trimmed by 4 bases and J by 4 bases, leaving 3 bases between them. The V gene's germline CDR1 is SEHNR and CDR2 FQNEAQ (reference sequence). CDR3 loop: CASSSSDTQYF. The CDR3 DNA reads TGTGCCAGCAGCTCATCAGATACGCAGTATTTT.

The chain's CDR3 is CASSQGTSGSSTDTQYF. The CDR3 DNA sequence: TGCGCCAGCAGTCAGGGGACTAGCGGGAGCAGCACAGATACGCAGTATTTT. V and J are TRBV23-1 and TRBJ2-3, with TRBD2 matching over 14 bases. TRBV23-1 is placed among ORFs of uncertain function. The CDR3 sequence is 17 residues long. V lost 3 bases, J lost 0 bases, and 2 bases stayed unmatched.

The chain couples TRBV19 to TRBJ1-4, with D maybe TRBD1 (6 bases). The CDR3 consists of 15 residues. CDR1 LNHDA and CDR2 SQIVND come from the germline V gene (reference sequence). The V end lost 8 bases, the J end lost 0 bases, and 13 bases lay between the germline ends. The CDR3 loop is CASATGYATNEKLFF. CDR3 coding DNA: TGTGCCAGTGCGACAGGTTATGCAACTAATGAAAAACTGTTTTTT.

This clone was seen more than once but under ten times. One end of the junction fails to match germline, which may point to a read error. The genes are TRBV5-8 and TRBJ1-2, with no clear D. The CDR3 has 12 amino acids. Germline V lookup: CDR1 SGHTS, CDR2 YDEGEE. CDR3 in amino acids: CASSLGSYGYPF. The DNA of the CDR3 is TGTGCCAGCAGCTTGGGGAGCTATGGCTACCCCTTC. Supplemented by reference TRBV5-8 and TRBJ1-2, the full variable domain reads EAGVTQSPTHLIKTRGQQATLRCSPISGHTSVYWYQQALGLGLQFLLWYDEGEERNRGNFPPRFSGRQFPNYSSELNVNALELEDSALYLCASSLGSYGYPFGSGTRLTVV.

This chain joins TRBV6-1 and TRBJ1-5; no clear D. V lost 6 bases and J 0 bases, leaving 12 bases between the germline ends. From germline, CDR1 is MNHNS and CDR2 SASEGT. The CDR3 contains 15 residues. The CDR3 loop reads CASRVGSYSNQPQHF. The CDR3, as DNA: TGTGCCAGCAGGGTCGGGTCTTATAGCAATCAGCCCCAGCATTTT.

The V and J genes are TRBV7-2 and TRBJ2-1, with 9 bases identical to TRBD1. Germline CDR1 reads SGHTA; CDR2 reads FQGNSA. The CDR3 consists of 13 residues. The V and J ends lost 5 bases and 10 bases, in that order; junction bases with no gene match: 6. The CDR3 DNA follows: TGTGCCAGCAGCACGACAGGGGGTGGAGAGCAGTTCTTC. It codes for CASSTTGGGEQFF.

V usage is TRBV19 and J usage is TRBJ2-3; 8 nucleotides align to TRBD2. Germline-derived CDR1 and CDR2 are LNHDA and SQIVND (reference sequence). V gave up 7 bases and J gave up 4 bases; unmatched junction bases: 16. This CDR3 region has 17 residues. The CDR3 DNA reads TGTGCCAGTAAGGAATGGTCTAGCGGGTCCCTTCCAGATACGCAGTATTTT. Its protein product is CASKEWSSGSLPDTQYF.

Remarks on this clone: One end of the junction does not line up with germline, which may come from a read error. This chain connects TRBV7-9 to TRBJ2-7; perhaps TRBD1 as D (6 bases). This CDR3 has 13 residues. CDR1 is SEHNR and CDR2 is FQNEAQ in the germline V gene (reference sequence). The CDR3 DNA follows: TGTTCCAGCAGCCGACCGGACAGCTACGAGCAGTACTTC. Encoded protein: CSSSRPDSYEQYF. The variable domain in full, with the rest retrieved from reference TRBV7-9 and TRBJ2-7, is DTGVSQNPRHKITKRGQNVTFRCDPISEHNRLYWYRQTLGQGPEFLTYFQNEAQLEKSRLLSDRFSAERPKGSFSTLEIQRTEQGDSAMYLCSSSRPDSYEQYFGPGTRLTVT.